The 12 T cell receptor beta chains below all came from one sample that was sequenced in a study of T-cell reconstitution after alpha-beta-depleted transplantation in children listed by TCRdb under 2016. Read against the paper, the sample's treatment or condition label means: allogeneic hematopoietic cell transplantation with graft depleted of TCRalphabeta T cells and CD19 B cells. Receptors were amplified or captured by PCR. TCRdb records Illumina HiSeq 2500 as the sequencer. To normalize quantification of the TCRbeta repertoire, the TCR libraries were built with molecular barcoding that relied on unique molecular identifiers. TCRdb passed the public sequencing reads through fastp at Q25 and MiXCR, retaining productive beta sequences. Every CDR3 protein is listed once, alongside the most common genes and DNA of its rows. A total of 900,000 or so distinct CDR3 sequences appear in this sample, around 17% of them only once. The ten largest clones add up to under 6% of the sample.

Sequencing used PBMCs, mostly from graft donor cells, obtained 360 days after TCRalphabeta/CD19-depleted stem cell transplant. These receptors were collected from a male patient aged 10 to 17 who had a stem cell transplant for acute lymphoblastic leukemia, so the T cells may come from the graft donor.

The chain employs TRBV30 and TRBJ2-1, with D tentatively TRBD2 (5 bases). Germline CDR1 GTSNPN, CDR2 SVGIG (reference sequence). The germline V and J ends were trimmed by 8 bases and 8 bases, with 25 bases remaining between them. The CDR3 consists of 15 residues. CDR3 residues: CAGGPLWWERDEQFF. DNA for the CDR3: TGTGCCGGAGGACCGCTCTGGTGGGAGCGCGATGAGCAGTTCTTC. The entire variable domain, with the rest obtained from reference TRBV30 and TRBJ2-1, is as follows: SQTIHQWPATLVQPVGSPLSLECTVEGTSNPNLYWYRQAAGRGLQLLFYSVGIGQISSEVPQNLSASRPQDRQFILSSKKLLLSDSGFYLCAGGPLWWERDEQFFGPGTRLTVL.

This chain links TRBV7-3 with TRBJ1-2, with D possibly TRBD1 on 5 matching bases. The ends were cut back, 4 bases at V and 3 bases at J, with 15 bases in the middle. Germline V gives CDR1 SGHTA, CDR2 FQGTGA. The length of the CDR3 is 15 residues. The CDR3 DNA reads TGTGCCAGCAGCTCAATCGGGACGGACGACTATGGCTACACCTTC. Amino acids: CASSSIGTDDYGYTF.

V usage is TRBV29-1 and J usage is TRBJ2-5; 8 nucleotides line up with TRBD2. Losses at the gene ends were 4 bases for V and 4 bases for J; bases not matched to a gene: 11. Germline-derived CDR1 and CDR2 are SQVTM and ANQGSEA. This CDR3 has 15 amino acids. DNA of the CDR3: TGCAGCGTTGGTTGGGGACTAGGAAAAGGAGAGACCCAGTACTTC. It specifies CSVGWGLGKGETQYF.

The chain employs TRBV7-9 and TRBJ2-2; tentatively, D is TRBD1 (7 bases). This CDR3 is built from 16 residues. Trimming took off 5 bases at V and 7 bases at J, with 20 bases between the two ends. Germline V lookup: CDR1 SEHNR, CDR2 FQNEAQ (reference sequence). CDR3 amino acids: CASSQIPHRGGGELFF. CDR3 bases: TGTGCCAGCAGCCAAATCCCTCACAGGGGAGGCGGGGAGCTGTTTTTT.

V and J are TRBV4-1 and TRBJ2-3; 12 bases line up with TRBD1. This CDR3 spans 17 amino acids. From germline, CDR1 is MGHRA and CDR2 YSYEKL. V gave up 0 bases and J gave up 6 bases; unmatched junction bases: 7. In DNA, the CDR3 is TGCGCCAGCAGCCAAGACGGGACAGGGGGCCCCCCCGATACGCAGTATTTT. This translates into CASSQDGTGGPPDTQYF.

This sequence joins TRBV18 and TRBJ1-5; possibly TRBD1 for D (5 bases). There are 15 residues in the CDR3. Germline CDR1 is KGHSH and CDR2 is LQKENI. Trimming shortened V by 4 bases and J by 3 bases, and 13 bases separated the two germline ends. DNA of the CDR3: TGTGCCAGCTCACAGCAGGGTCCACTCAATCAGCCCCAGCATTTT. Encoded protein: CASSQQGPLNQPQHF.

This clonotype has a handful of counts. The gene calls are TRBV29-1 and TRBJ2-2, with no clear D. The CDR3 loop spans 14 amino acids. Looked up from germline, CDR1 is SQVTM and CDR2 is ANQGSEA. The V and J ends lost 4 bases and 3 bases respectively, with 12 bases between them. Written as DNA, the CDR3 is TGCAGCGTTGTCCAGGATCTCTACACCGGGGAGCTGTTTTTT. This gives the protein CSVVQDLYTGELFF.

This clonotype was seen only a few times. J is TRBJ2-7 and V is TRBV3-1, with a weak D call TRBD2 (6 bases). Germline CDR1 is LGHDT and CDR2 is YNNKEL (reference sequence). This CDR3 has 16 amino acids. The V gene lost 4 bases and the J gene lost 3 bases, with 19 bases spanning the gap. CDR3 protein: CASSRWRDHTIYEQYF. The CDR3 DNA is TGTGCCAGCAGCCGCTGGCGGGATCACACCATCTACGAGCAGTACTTC.

The genes are TRBV30 and TRBJ2-2; D not resolved. The V end lost 2 bases, the J end lost 8 bases, and 9 bases lay between the germline ends. The CDR3 runs to 12 residues. Germline V CDR1 and CDR2: GTSNPN, SVGIG (reference sequence). This chain's CDR3 is CAWSWVAGELFF. The CDR3 coding sequence is TGTGCCTGGAGTTGGGTTGCTGGGGAGCTGTTTTTT.

The chain joins TRBV7-3 to TRBJ2-2; D might be TRBD1 (5 bases). Germline V CDR1 and CDR2: SGHTA, FQGTGA. Deletions cut 2 bases from V and 5 bases from J, with 15 bases between. The CDR3 totals 16 residues. The CDR3: CASSLGQGERTGELFF. DNA of the CDR3: TGTGCCAGCAGCTTAGGTCAGGGTGAACGGACCGGGGAGCTGTTTTTT. Variable domain in full (rest from reference TRBV7-3 and TRBJ2-2): GAGVSQTPSNKVTEKGKYVELRCDPISGHTALYWYRQSLGQGPEFLIYFQGTGAADDSGLPNDRFFAVRPEGSVSTLKIQRTERGDSAVYLCASSLGQGERTGELFFGEGSRLTVL.

The chain uses TRBV4-1 and TRBJ2-3; D may match TRBD1 or TRBD2 (5 bases each). Trimming shortened V by 2 bases and J by 3 bases, and 12 bases separated the two germline ends. The CDR3 loop spans 15 amino acids. The germline V gene has CDR1 MGHRA and CDR2 YSYEKL. The CDR3 sequence is CASSQSRGATDTQYF. The CDR3 nucleotides read TGCGCCAGCAGCCAATCTAGAGGGGCTACAGATACGCAGTATTTT.

This clonotype was counted a few times. The chain uses TRBV20-1 and TRBJ1-4, with 9 bases aligning to TRBD1. Germline loops: CDR1 DFQATT, CDR2 SNEGSKA (reference sequence). V gave up 0 bases and J gave up 7 bases; unmatched junction bases: 6. The length of the CDR3 is 15 residues. The CDR3 region has the DNA TGCAGTGCTAGAGACACAGGGGGCAGCGGTGAAAAACTGTTTTTT. Protein sequence: CSARDTGGSGEKLFF.